The present T cell receptor beta chain was sequenced within a study of chemoradiotherapy in HPV16-positive cancers. On the study more broadly: Functional T-cell assays on a couple of HPV16-positive patients' cells defined candidate HPV-specific clones and common TCR motifs. Findings and caveats of the study: Non-HPV-specific T cells did not expand in tumors during treatment, whereas candidate HPV-specific clones and E7-related motifs did. In HPV16-positive patients, HPV-responsive T-cell expansion tracked better recurrence-free survival.

The method was immunoSEQ multiplex PCR; TCRdb's version includes in-frame clones alone and lacks a portion of them. The sample has around 6,500 clones, under 85% seen once. Samples were taken several times over chemoradiotherapy. As regards this clone: What it binds is unknown.

The CDR3 has 14 residues. The germline V gene encodes CDR1 SGHTA and CDR2 FQGNSA. Trimming cost V 4 bases and J 6 bases, with 12 bases left between them. Here the sequenced sample was tumor tissue, taken from a patient who underwent chemoradiotherapy. This clonotype was sampled from a human donor with HPV-associated anogenital cancer. The J gene is TRBJ2-2, the V gene TRBV7-2; TRBD2 might be the D (6 bases). The CDR3 DNA sequence: TGTGCCAGCAGCTCCGGGACTCATGCCGGGGAGCTGTTTTTT. Translation gives CASSSGTHAGELFF.